A single sample gave rise to the 26 T cell receptor beta chains below, sequenced in a study of memory CD8 T cells in hepatitis C reinfection. Libraries were prepared by immunoSEQ multiplex PCR; TCRdb keeps only in-frame clonotypes and omits some of them. The table has 35,000 to 50,000 clones, approximately 87% seen once. Time point noted: peak reinfection, 3 to 8 weeks after reinfection detection. The sorted cells went straight to TCR sequencing with no prior in vitro expansion. The source material was naive CD8+ T cells sorted from blood. All receptors come from a young man with hepatitis C virus infection.

V usage is TRBV28 and J usage is TRBJ2-7; TRBD1 aligns across 8 bases. Germline assignment: CDR1 MDHEN and CDR2 SYDVKM. Trimming removed 5 bases from V and 3 bases from J; junction bases left unmatched: 6. The CDR3 is 14 residues long. CDR3 loop: CASSGQGRVYEQYF. The CDR3 bases are TGTGCCAGCAGTGGACAGGGTAGGGTCTACGAGCAGTACTTC.

The J gene is TRBJ2-7, the V gene TRBV5-1; no clear D. With 5 bases removed from V and 6 bases from J, the gap between germline ends came to 9 bases. The CDR3 has 11 amino acids. Germline V lookup: CDR1 SGHRS, CDR2 YFSETQ. The CDR3 loop reads CASRDGPEQYF. The CDR3 nucleotides read TGCGCCAGCAGGGATGGGCCCGAGCAGTACTTC.

The count of this clone is one. V usage is TRBV2 and J usage is TRBJ1-5; 9 positions agree with TRBD1. The CDR3 length is 15 residues. Germline V gene data show CDR1 as SNHLY and CDR2 as FYNNEI. The V segment lost 5 bases and the J segment 6 bases; nucleotides outside the gene matches: 8. The CDR3 spells CASSLQGAPGQPQHF. The CDR3 nucleotides are TGTGCCAGCAGTCTACAGGGGGCGCCGGGTCAGCCCCAGCATTTT.

This clone has more than one count but fewer than ten. This chain uses TRBV4-3 with TRBJ1-5, with a tentative D call TRBD1 (5 bases). The CDR3 is made up of 15 amino acids. With 0 bases removed from V and 7 bases from J, the gap between germline ends came to 13 bases. Germline lookup yields CDR1 LGHNA and CDR2 YSLEER. CDR3 DNA: TGCGCCAGCAGCCAAGATTTTTTAGCAGGGCAGCCCCAGCATTTT. Translation gives CASSQDFLAGQPQHF.

The J gene is TRBJ1-1, the V gene TRBV27, with 10 positions matching TRBD1. From germline, CDR1 is MNHEY and CDR2 SMNVEV (reference sequence). CDR3 length: 14 amino acids. Losses at the gene ends were 7 bases for V and 4 bases for J; bases not matched to a gene: 6. The CDR3 coding sequence is TGTGCCAGCACCCCGGGACAGGGGAGCACTGAAGCTTTCTTT. This gives the protein CASTPGQGSTEAFF.

V is TRBV23-1 and J is TRBJ2-2; D is unclear. TRBV23-1 is an open reading frame whose function is uncertain. Trimming left V 0 bases short and J 11 bases short, with 7 bases between. The CDR3 totals 12 residues. The CDR3 region has the DNA TGCGCCAGCAGTCAATCTATCAGTGAGCTGTTTTTT. Its protein product is CASSQSISELFF.

The chain is built from TRBV29-1 and TRBJ1-2, with D maybe TRBD1 (5 bases). CDR3 length: 11 residues. CDR1 and CDR2 (germline): SQVTM, ANQGSEA. V was clipped by 3 bases and J by 3 bases, with 5 bases between them. The CDR3 loop is CSVETDYGYTF. CDR3 sequence (DNA): TGCAGCGTTGAGACAGACTATGGCTACACCTTC. Together with reference TRBV29-1 and TRBJ1-2, the CDR3 gives the full variable domain: SAVISQKPSRDICQRGTSLTIQCQVDSQVTMMFWYRQQPGQSLTLIATANQGSEATYESGFVIDKFPISRPNLTFSTLTVSNMSPEDSSIYLCSVETDYGYTFGSGTRLTVV.

There are a few counts of this clone. V is TRBV5-4 and J is TRBJ1-4, with TRBD1 identical over 7 bases. The junction had 8 bases not matched to a gene; V was cut back by 4 bases and J by 8 bases. The length of the CDR3 is 14 residues. CDR1 and CDR2 from the germline V gene are SGHNT and YYREEE (reference sequence). The CDR3 loop reads CASSIGQVGEKLFF. The CDR3 nucleotides read TGTGCCAGCAGCATAGGACAGGTCGGGGAAAAACTGTTTTTT.

V usage is TRBV5-1 and J usage is TRBJ2-3, with D hard to call. Looked up from germline, CDR1 is SGHRS and CDR2 is YFSETQ. Trimming took 0 bases from V and 2 from J, leaving 10 bases between them. CDR3 length: 15 residues. The CDR3 region is CASSLARGFTDTQYF. In DNA form, the CDR3 reads TGCGCCAGCAGCTTGGCCCGCGGCTTCACAGATACGCAGTATTTT.

The genes are TRBV7-6 and TRBJ1-2, with TRBD1 matching 8 bases. The CDR3 sequence is 13 residues long. The V gene end was trimmed by 5 bases and the J gene end by 7 bases; junction bases not matched to a gene: 6. Germline lookup yields CDR1 SGHVS and CDR2 FNYEAQ. The CDR3 bases are TGTGCCAGCAGCGAAACAGGGGGAGGTGGCTACACCTTC. Translation gives CASSETGGGGYTF.

The chain links TRBV6-5 to TRBJ2-7, with 9 bases identical to TRBD1. V dropped 6 bases and J dropped 2; count of bases not matched to a gene: 8. The CDR3 loop spans 15 amino acids. Germline V gene lookup returns CDR1 MNHEY and CDR2 SVGAGI. CDR3 sequence (DNA): TGTGCCAGCAGGGGGGGACAGGGAAACCCCTACGAGCAGTACTTC. Encoded protein: CASRGGQGNPYEQYF.

Worth noting for this clone: It is unclear where the CDR3 begins or ends on the DNA, so no DNA is shown, and the CDR3 is as TCRdb lists it. CDR3 loop: CASSFGPGENEQFF. The chain combines TRBV5-4 with TRBJ2-1; the DNA was not compared with TRBD1, the D call given in the table. The germline CDR1 and CDR2 sequences are SGHNT and YYREEE (reference sequence). The CDR3 length is 14 residues, termini included.

In nucleotides, the CDR3 is TGTGCCAGCAGTGAGCGGGGGGGGCCCCAAGAGACCCAGTACTTC. It is translated as CASSERGGPQETQYF. The chain carries TRBV2 and TRBJ2-5, with TRBD2 matching 9 bases. The J segment lost 1 base and the V segment lost 3 bases, leaving 3 bases of the junction unmatched. This CDR3 spans 15 amino acids. Germline CDR1 and CDR2: SNHLY and FYNNEI.

This clone was observed a handful of times. The rearrangement joins TRBV19 to TRBJ1-1, with D possibly TRBD1 on 6 matching bases. The V end lost 5 bases, the J end lost 1 base, and 11 bases lay between the germline ends. This CDR3 is 14 amino acids long. Germline V gives CDR1 LNHDA, CDR2 SQIVND (reference sequence). Here the CDR3 reads CASSPQTGNTEAFF. CDR3 coding DNA: TGTGCCAGTAGTCCTCAGACAGGGAACACTGAAGCTTTCTTT.

The J gene is TRBJ2-3, the V gene TRBV4-3; 7 nucleotides match TRBD2. V shed 0 bases, J shed 1 base, and the junction held 1 base outside the gene matches. Germline V gene lookup returns CDR1 LGHNA and CDR2 YSLEER. The CDR3 has 15 residues. CDR3 loop: CASSQDRGGTDTQYF. In DNA, the CDR3 is TGCGCCAGCAGCCAAGACCGGGGGGGCACAGATACGCAGTATTTT.

The chain employs TRBV11-2 and TRBJ2-7, with D hard to call. The CDR3 loop spans 12 amino acids. V shed 0 bases and J shed 5 bases, with 5 bases lying between them. Germline lookup yields CDR1 SGHAT and CDR2 FQNNGV. This chain's CDR3 is CASSLEGHEQYF. CDR3 bases: TGTGCCAGCAGCTTAGAGGGCCACGAGCAGTACTTC.

The chain couples TRBV6-6 to TRBJ1-2, with 8 positions matching TRBD1. The CDR3 is 14 amino acids. Unmatched junction bases numbered 0, after V lost 0 bases and J lost 3 bases. Germline-derived CDR1 and CDR2 are MNHNY and SVGAGI (reference sequence). CDR3 DNA sequence: TGTGCCAGCAGTTACTCGACAGGGGACTATGGCTACACCTTC. Translated, it gives CASSYSTGDYGYTF.

This clone was detected once. The J gene is TRBJ1-4, the V gene TRBV19; the D gene is possibly TRBD1 (6 bases). The germline V gene encodes CDR1 LNHDA and CDR2 SQIVND (reference sequence). V lost 0 bases to trimming and J lost 8 bases, with 13 bases between them. The CDR3 sequence is 15 residues long. The CDR3: CASSIEDSVDEKLFF. CDR3 coding DNA: TGTGCCAGTAGTATAGAGGACAGCGTGGACGAAAAACTGTTTTTT.

The chain has TRBV27 and TRBJ2-1; TRBD2 aligns across 11 bases. Germline loops: CDR1 MNHEY, CDR2 SMNVEV (reference sequence). V was pared by 6 bases and J by 7 bases, with 8 bases of the junction left unmatched. This CDR3 contains 15 residues. The chain's CDR3 is CASSPTSGIRNEQFF. The DNA for the CDR3 is TGTGCCAGCAGCCCGACTAGCGGGATAAGGAATGAGCAGTTCTTC.

The rearrangement joins TRBV4-1 to TRBJ2-1; TRBD1 matches 12 bases. CDR1 and CDR2 (germline): MGHRA, YSYEKL. Losses at the gene ends were 2 bases for V and 8 bases for J; bases not matched to a gene: 7. This CDR3 has 16 amino acids. The CDR3 sequence is CASSQSGTGGMYEQFF. The CDR3 region has the DNA TGCGCCAGCAGCCAATCCGGGACAGGGGGCATGTATGAGCAGTTCTTC.

The chain joins TRBV7-2 to TRBJ2-7; 12 bases agree with TRBD2. Trimming cost V 5 bases and J 3 bases; bases outside gene matches: 2. The CDR3 totals 14 residues. Germline V gene lookup returns CDR1 SGHTA and CDR2 FQGNSA. This CDR3 is CASSQGLAGYEQYF. The CDR3 coding sequence is TGTGCCAGCAGCCAGGGACTAGCGGGCTACGAGCAGTACTTC.

The V call is TRBV15, the J call TRBJ2-7, with D possibly matching TRBD2 (5 bases). The CDR3 sequence is 13 residues long. V lost 3 bases, J lost 3 bases, and 9 bases lay in between. Germline CDR1 and CDR2: LNHNV and YYDKDF (reference sequence). Written as DNA, the CDR3 is TGTGCCACCAGCAGGGACGCGGGCTACGAGCAGTACTTC. Its translation is CATSRDAGYEQYF.

The V call is TRBV12-2, the J call TRBJ2-7; the tabulated D call, TRBD2, remains unverified against the DNA. TRBV12-2 is a recognized pseudogene. CDR3 size: 15 residues. The CDR3 here is CASRPEGGRPYEQYV. Here the CDR3 DNA reads TGTGCAAGTCGCCCCGAGGGGGGGCGCCCCTACGAGCAGTACGTC.

The rearrangement links TRBV9 to TRBJ1-2; 8 bases are shared with TRBD1. Germline assignment: CDR1 SGDLS and CDR2 YYNGEE. J gave up 6 bases and V 0 bases, and 4 bases lay outside the gene matches. This CDR3 has 14 residues. CDR3 protein: CASSVGDRRDGYTF. The CDR3 DNA follows: TGTGCCAGCAGCGTAGGGGACAGGAGGGATGGCTACACCTTC.

The chain is built from TRBV30 and TRBJ2-1, with a possible D match to TRBD2 (7 bases). The length of the CDR3 is 16 residues. The germline V gene encodes CDR1 GTSNPN and CDR2 SVGIG (reference sequence). V was clipped by 2 bases and J by 2 bases, with 16 bases between them. CDR3 amino acids: CAWSSGGGLPYNEQFF. CDR3 DNA: TGTGCCTGGAGTTCTGGGGGGGGGCTACCCTACAATGAGCAGTTCTTC. Full variable domain (rest looked up from reference TRBV30 and TRBJ2-1): SQTIHQWPATLVQPVGSPLSLECTVEGTSNPNLYWYRQAAGRGLQLLFYSVGIGQISSEVPQNLSASRPQDRQFILSSKKLLLSDSGFYLCAWSSGGGLPYNEQFFGPGTRLTVL.

This rearrangement joins TRBV7-9 to TRBJ2-3; 8 nucleotides agree with TRBD2. Trimming removed 5 bases from V and 0 bases from J; junction bases left unmatched: 4. This CDR3 spans 15 amino acids. CDR1 is SEHNR, CDR2 FQNEAQ, per germline (reference sequence). The CDR3 region is CASSPSGGSTDTQYF. The CDR3 coding sequence is TGTGCCAGCAGCCCCAGCGGGGGCAGCACAGATACGCAGTATTTT.